The entry below gives a single T cell receptor beta chain sequence along with its context. This entry is derived from a study of control samples from healthy donors and cancer patients. V gave up 4 bases and J gave up 8 bases; unmatched junction bases: 12. The CDR3 consists of 15 residues. Germline V lookup: CDR1 SGHNT, CDR2 YYREEE (reference sequence). The table came from immunoSEQ multiplex PCR; TCRdb's copy has only in-frame clones and leaves some out. This table holds 120,000 or so clones, about 94% found once. V gene TRBV5-4 combines with J gene TRBJ2-1; 7 bases map to TRBD1. Source material: blood. The sequence derives from a young man in good health. CDR3 sequence (DNA): TGTGCCAGCAGCGATGACAGGGCCCGATACGATGAGCAGTTCTTC. Amino acid sequence: CASSDDRARYDEQFF. The full variable domain, with the rest looked up from reference TRBV5-4 and TRBJ2-1, is ETGVTQSPTHLIKTRGQQVTLRCSSQSGHNTVSWYQQALGQGPQFIFQYYREEENGRGNFPPRFSGLQFPNYSSELNVNALELDDSALYLCASSDDRARYDEQFFGPGTRLTVL.